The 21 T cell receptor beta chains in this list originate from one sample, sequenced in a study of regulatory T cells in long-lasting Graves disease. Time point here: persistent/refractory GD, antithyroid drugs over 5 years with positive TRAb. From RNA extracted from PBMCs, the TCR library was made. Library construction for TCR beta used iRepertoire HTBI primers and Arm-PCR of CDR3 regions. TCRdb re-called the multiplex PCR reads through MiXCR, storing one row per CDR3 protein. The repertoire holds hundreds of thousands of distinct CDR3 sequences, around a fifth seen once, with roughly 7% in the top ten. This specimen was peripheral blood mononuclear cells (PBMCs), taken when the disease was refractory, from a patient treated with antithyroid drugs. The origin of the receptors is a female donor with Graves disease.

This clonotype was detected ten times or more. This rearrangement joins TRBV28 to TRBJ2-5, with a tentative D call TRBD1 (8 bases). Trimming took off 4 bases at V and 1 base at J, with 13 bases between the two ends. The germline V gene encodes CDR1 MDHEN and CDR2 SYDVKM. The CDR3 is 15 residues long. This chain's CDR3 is CASSSTGGVQETQYF. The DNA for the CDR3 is TGTGCCAGCAGTTCTACAGGGGGGGTCCAAGAGACCCAGTACTTC.

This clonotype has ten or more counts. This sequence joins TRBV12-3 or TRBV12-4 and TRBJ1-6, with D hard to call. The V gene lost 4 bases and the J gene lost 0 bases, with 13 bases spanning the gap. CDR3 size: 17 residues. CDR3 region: CASSSREESSYNSPLHF. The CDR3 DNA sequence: TGTGCCAGCAGTTCCCGGGAGGAGAGCTCCTATAATTCACCCCTCCACTTT.

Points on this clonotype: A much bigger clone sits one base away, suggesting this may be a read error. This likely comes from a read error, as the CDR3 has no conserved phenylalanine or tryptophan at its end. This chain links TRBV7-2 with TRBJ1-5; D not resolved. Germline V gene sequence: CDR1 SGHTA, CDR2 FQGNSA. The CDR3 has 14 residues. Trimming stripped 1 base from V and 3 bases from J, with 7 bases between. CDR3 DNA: TGTGCCAGCAGCTTAGAGCGATTCAATCAGCCCCAGCATTCT. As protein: CASSLERFNQPQHS.

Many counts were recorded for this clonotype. The CDR3 DNA is TGTGCCAGCAGCCTGAGAGGAAATAACTATGGCTACACCTTC. It is translated as CASSLRGNNYGYTF. The V gene is TRBV27, the J gene TRBJ1-2; the D is unclear. The CDR3 loop spans 14 amino acids. In germline, CDR1 is MNHEY, CDR2 SMNVEV (reference sequence). V lost 6 bases and J 1 base, leaving 12 bases between the germline ends.

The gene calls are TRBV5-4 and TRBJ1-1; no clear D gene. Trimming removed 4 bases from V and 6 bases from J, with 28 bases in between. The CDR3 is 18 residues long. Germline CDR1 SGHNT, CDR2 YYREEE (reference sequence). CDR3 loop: CASSLRKMVGRLGAEAFF. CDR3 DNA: TGTGCCAGCAGCCTTCGGAAAATGGTCGGCCGGCTCGGAGCTGAAGCTTTCTTT.

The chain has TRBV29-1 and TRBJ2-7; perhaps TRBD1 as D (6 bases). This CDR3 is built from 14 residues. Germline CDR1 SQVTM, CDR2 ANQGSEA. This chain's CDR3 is CGYRDIQHPSEQYF. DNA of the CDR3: TGCGGCTACCGGGACATCCAACACCCCAGCGAGCAGTACTTC.

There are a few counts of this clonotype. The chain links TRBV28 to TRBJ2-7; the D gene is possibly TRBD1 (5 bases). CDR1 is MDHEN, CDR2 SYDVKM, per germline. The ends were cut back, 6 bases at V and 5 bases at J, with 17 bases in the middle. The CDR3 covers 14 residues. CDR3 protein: CASSPAQGLHEQYF. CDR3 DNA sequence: TGTGCCAGCAGCCCAGCTCAGGGTCTCCACGAGCAGTACTTC.

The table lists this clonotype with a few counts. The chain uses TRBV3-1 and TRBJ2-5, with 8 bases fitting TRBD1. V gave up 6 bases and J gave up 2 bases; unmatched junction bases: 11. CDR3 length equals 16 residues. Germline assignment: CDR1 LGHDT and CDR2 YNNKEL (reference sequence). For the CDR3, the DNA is TGTGCCAGCAGTCAAAATCCGGGACAGGCTCAAGAGACCCAGTACTTC. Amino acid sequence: CASSQNPGQAQETQYF.

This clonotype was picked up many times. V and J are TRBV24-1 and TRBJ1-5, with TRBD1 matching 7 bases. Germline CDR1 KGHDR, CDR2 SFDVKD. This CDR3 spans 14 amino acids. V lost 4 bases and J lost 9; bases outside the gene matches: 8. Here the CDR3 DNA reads TGTGCCACCAGTGAGGGACAGCCATCTTCGCCCCAGCATTTT. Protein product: CATSEGQPSSPQHF.

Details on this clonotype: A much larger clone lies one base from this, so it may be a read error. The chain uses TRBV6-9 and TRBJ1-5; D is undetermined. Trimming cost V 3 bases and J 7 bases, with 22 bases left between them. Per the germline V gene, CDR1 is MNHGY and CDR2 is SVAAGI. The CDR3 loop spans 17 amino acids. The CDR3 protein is CASSYNPMWARGQPQHF. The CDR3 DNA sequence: TGTGCCAGCAGTTACAACCCCATGTGGGCTCGAGGCCAGCCCCAGCATTTT.

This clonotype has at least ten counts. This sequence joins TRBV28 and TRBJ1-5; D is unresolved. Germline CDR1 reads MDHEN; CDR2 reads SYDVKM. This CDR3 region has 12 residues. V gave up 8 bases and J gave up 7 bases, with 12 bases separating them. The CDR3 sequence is CASQEGMQPQHF. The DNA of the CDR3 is TGTGCCAGCCAGGAGGGCATGCAGCCCCAGCATTTT.

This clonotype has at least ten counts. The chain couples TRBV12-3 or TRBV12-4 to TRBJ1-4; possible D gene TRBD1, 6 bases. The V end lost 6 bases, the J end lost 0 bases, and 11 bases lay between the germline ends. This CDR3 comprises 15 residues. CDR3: CASSTGKATNEKLFF. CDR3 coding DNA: TGTGCCAGCAGCACAGGGAAGGCAACTAATGAAAAACTGTTTTTT.

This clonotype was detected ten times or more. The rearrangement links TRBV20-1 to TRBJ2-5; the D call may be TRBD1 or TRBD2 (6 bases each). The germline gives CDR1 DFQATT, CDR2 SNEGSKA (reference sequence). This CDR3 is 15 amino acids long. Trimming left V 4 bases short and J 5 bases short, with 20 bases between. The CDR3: CSATDHRGGTETQYF. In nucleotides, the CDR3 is TGCAGTGCTACGGACCACAGAGGGGGGACGGAGACCCAGTACTTC.

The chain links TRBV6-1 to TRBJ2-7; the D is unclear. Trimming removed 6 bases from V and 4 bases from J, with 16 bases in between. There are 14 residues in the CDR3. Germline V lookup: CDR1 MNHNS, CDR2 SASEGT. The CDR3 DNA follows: TGTGCCAGCAGCCTTCAGGTAGAGGCGTACGAGCAGTACTTC. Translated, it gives CASSLQVEAYEQYF.

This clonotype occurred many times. The CDR3 here is CASSELRQPQHF. The CDR3 bases are TGTGCCAGCAGTGAACTCCGGCAGCCCCAGCATTTT. The V and J genes are TRBV2 and TRBJ1-5, with D unresolved. Trimming cost V 2 bases and J 7 bases, with 6 bases left between them. CDR3 size: 12 residues. CDR1 is SNHLY, CDR2 FYNNEI, per germline.

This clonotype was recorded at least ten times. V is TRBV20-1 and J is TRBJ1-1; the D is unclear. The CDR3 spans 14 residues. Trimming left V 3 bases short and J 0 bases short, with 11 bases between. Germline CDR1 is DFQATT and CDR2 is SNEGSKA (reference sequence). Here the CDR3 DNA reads TGCAGTGCTAGGAGAGGGCACATGAACACTGAAGCTTTCTTT. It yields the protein CSARRGHMNTEAFF.

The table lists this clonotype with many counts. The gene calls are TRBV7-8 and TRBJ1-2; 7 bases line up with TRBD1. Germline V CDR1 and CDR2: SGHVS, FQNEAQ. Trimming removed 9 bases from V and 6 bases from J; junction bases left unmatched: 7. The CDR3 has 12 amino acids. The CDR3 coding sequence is TGTGCCAGTACCGACAGGGCGGATGGCTACACCTTC. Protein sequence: CASTDRADGYTF.

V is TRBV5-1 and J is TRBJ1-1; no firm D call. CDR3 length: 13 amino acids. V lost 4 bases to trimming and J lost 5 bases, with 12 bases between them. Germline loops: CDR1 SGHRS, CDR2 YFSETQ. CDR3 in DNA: TGCGCCAGCAGCCCAATAGACGGTACTGAAGCTTTCTTT. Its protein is CASSPIDGTEAFF.

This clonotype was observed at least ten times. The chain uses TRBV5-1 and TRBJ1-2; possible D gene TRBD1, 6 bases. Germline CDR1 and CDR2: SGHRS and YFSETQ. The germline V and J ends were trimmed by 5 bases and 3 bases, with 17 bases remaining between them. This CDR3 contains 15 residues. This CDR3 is CASSYNRVSDYGYTF. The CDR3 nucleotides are TGCGCCAGCAGTTACAACAGGGTATCAGACTATGGCTACACCTTC. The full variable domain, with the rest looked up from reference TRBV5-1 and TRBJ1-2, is KAGVTQTPRYLIKTRGQQVTLSCSPISGHRSVSWYQQTPGQGLQFLFEYFSETQRNKGNFPGRFSGRQFSNSRSEMNVSTLELGDSALYLCASSYNRVSDYGYTFGSGTRLTVV.

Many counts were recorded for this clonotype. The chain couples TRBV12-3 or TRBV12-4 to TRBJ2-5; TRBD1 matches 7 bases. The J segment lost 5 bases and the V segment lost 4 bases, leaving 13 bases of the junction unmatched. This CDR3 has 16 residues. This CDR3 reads CASSSTNPGQQETQYF. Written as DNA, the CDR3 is TGTGCCAGCAGTTCTACCAATCCGGGACAGCAGGAGACCCAGTACTTC.

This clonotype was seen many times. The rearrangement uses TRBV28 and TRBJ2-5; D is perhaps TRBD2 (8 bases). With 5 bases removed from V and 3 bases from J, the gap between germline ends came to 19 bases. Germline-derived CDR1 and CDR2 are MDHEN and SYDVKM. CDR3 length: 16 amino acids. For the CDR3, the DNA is TGTGCCAGCAGTCCCCCCCGGGAGGGGGCCAAAGAGACCCAGTACTTC. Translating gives CASSPPREGAKETQYF.